This T cell receptor (beta chain) was identified during a study of blood T cell repertoires in COVID-19. J lost 7 bases, V lost 3 bases, and 11 bases had no gene match. Germline values: CDR1 SGDLS, CDR2 YYNGEE. The CDR3 extends over 16 amino acids. This clone was seen a single time. Clones were read by immunoSEQ multiplex PCR, and TCRdb kept only the in-frame ones, dropping some. The table records some 290,000 clones, about nine tenths of them present only once. The receptor was derived from a woman aged 25 to 39 with COVID-19, enrolled during active disease. The sample was peripheral blood. The chain combines TRBV9 with TRBJ2-1; 9 bases line up with TRBD2. DNA of the CDR3: TGTGCCAGCAGCGAAACCGGCGGGACTAGCACTAATGAGCAGTTCTTC. Translation gives CASSETGGTSTNEQFF.